This TCR beta chain stems from a study of blood T cell repertoires in COVID-19. From germline, CDR1 is LGHNT and CDR2 FRNRAP. The CDR3 consists of 17 residues. V was clipped by 1 base and J by 2 bases, with 16 bases between them. As processed by the authors: Amplification with reference gene primers provided the estimates of nucleated cell counts. Assay used: immunoSEQ multiplex PCR; TCRdb lists only in-frame clones, some missing. From that table come the V and J calls and clone size; the DNA was used to work out D and trimming. The data contain around 57,000 clones, 65% to 85% of them singletons. The sequence was collected from a woman aged 70 to 79 with acute or convalescent COVID-19. The chain combines TRBV12-5 with TRBJ2-3, with D unclear. Source material: peripheral blood. CDR3 nucleotide sequence: TGTGCTAGTGGTTTGGGATCCATCCAGGCGACCACAGATACGCAGTATTTT. This gives the protein CASGLGSIQATTDTQYF.